Following are 28 T cell receptor beta chains from one sample sequenced in a study of blood T cell repertoires in COVID-19. The data were produced by immunoSEQ multiplex PCR, yet TCRdb's version contains in-frame clones alone and is incomplete. The table shows tens of thousands of clones, with roughly nine tenths occurring only once. What was sequenced was peripheral blood. All receptors come from a man aged 55 to 70 with acute or convalescent COVID-19.

V is TRBV27 and J is TRBJ1-1; D is uncertain. Germline CDR1 MNHEY, CDR2 SMNVEV (reference sequence). Trimming took 4 bases from V and 5 from J, leaving 5 bases between them. This CDR3 region has 11 residues. The chain's CDR3 is CASSSGTEAFF. The CDR3 DNA reads as TGTGCCAGCAGTTCGGGGACTGAAGCTTTCTTT.

The chain combines TRBV2 with TRBJ2-7; D is perhaps TRBD1 (6 bases). V lost 7 bases to trimming and J lost 3 bases, with 10 bases between them. Germline values: CDR1 SNHLY, CDR2 FYNNEI. This CDR3 has 12 amino acids. In nucleotides, the CDR3 is TGTGCCAGCAAGACACAGGGCTACGAGCAGTACTTC. Amino acid sequence: CASKTQGYEQYF.

This chain links TRBV5-1 with TRBJ2-7; 10 bases are shared with TRBD1. Germline V gene data show CDR1 as SGHRS and CDR2 as YFSETQ. V trimming: 3 bases; J trimming: 4 bases; junction bases outside the gene matches: 10. CDR3 size: 16 residues. The CDR3 DNA follows: TGCGCCAGCAGCTATTCTTCGACAGGGGGCTTATACGAGCAGTACTTC. It codes for CASSYSSTGGLYEQYF.

The chain joins TRBV20-1 to TRBJ2-5; no clear D. V gave up 6 bases and J gave up 5 bases, with 7 bases separating them. The CDR3 length is 10 residues. Germline-derived CDR1 and CDR2 are DFQATT and SNEGSKA (reference sequence). The CDR3 here is CSAVSETQYF. Here the CDR3 DNA reads TGCAGTGCCGTATCGGAGACCCAGTACTTC.

The V and J genes are TRBV2 and TRBJ2-2; TRBD2 agrees at 11 bases. The J segment lost 4 bases and the V segment lost 6 bases, leaving 4 bases of the junction unmatched. CDR1 and CDR2 (germline): SNHLY, FYNNEI. The CDR3 sequence is 15 residues long. CDR3 DNA: TGTGCCAGCAGCCCCACTAGCGGGGGCACCGGGGAGCTGTTTTTT. It encodes CASSPTSGGTGELFF. The full variable domain, its missing parts supplied by reference TRBV2 and TRBJ2-2, is EPEVTQTPSHQVTQMGQEVILRCVPISNHLYFYWYRQILGQKVEFLVSFYNNEISEKSEIFDDQFSVERPDGSNFTLKIRSTKLEDSAMYFCASSPTSGGTGELFFGEGSRLTVL.

CDR3 protein: CASSLFPTRTDTQYF. For the CDR3, the DNA is TGCGCCAGCAGCTTGTTTCCGACACGGACAGATACGCAGTATTTT. The rearrangement links TRBV5-1 to TRBJ2-3; no clear D. This CDR3 spans 15 amino acids. Between the trimmed V and J ends, which lost 1 base and 3 bases, there was a span of 12 bases. Germline CDR1 reads SGHRS; CDR2 reads YFSETQ.

This chain connects TRBV11-2 to TRBJ1-2, with 10 bases identical to TRBD1. This CDR3 contains 15 residues. V lost 5 bases and J lost 4; bases outside the gene matches: 7. Germline-derived CDR1 and CDR2 are SGHAT and FQNNGV. CDR3 amino acids: CASSHPDRGVYGYTF. The CDR3 region has the DNA TGTGCCAGCAGCCACCCGGACAGGGGGGTCTATGGCTACACCTTC.

The CDR3 region has the DNA TGTGCCAGCAGCTTGGATGCCAGATCGCAGTTCTTC. It specifies CASSLDARSQFF. The chain combines TRBV5-6 with TRBJ2-1; D unclear. The V gene's germline CDR1 is SGHDT and CDR2 YYEEEE. CDR3 size: 12 residues. Trimming stripped 0 bases from V and 12 bases from J, with 10 bases between.

This clone was counted between two and nine times. V usage is TRBV9 and J usage is TRBJ1-3, with D possibly matching TRBD1 (6 bases). CDR1 is SGDLS, CDR2 YYNGEE, per germline. CDR3 size: 18 residues. Trimming stripped 0 bases from V and 0 bases from J, with 16 bases between. DNA for the CDR3: TGTGCCAGCAGCGTAGGAGGAAGGGGACAAACCTCTGGAAACACCATATATTTT. This codes for CASSVGGRGQTSGNTIYF.

The V call is TRBV6-5, the J call TRBJ1-5, with D hard to call. V lost 6 bases, J lost 1 base, and 13 bases lay in between. The CDR3 consists of 15 residues. Germline lookup yields CDR1 MNHEY and CDR2 SVGAGI. The DNA of the CDR3 is TGTGCCAGCAGGCAAATAGGAGGAAGCAATCAGCCCCAGCATTTT. It codes for CASRQIGGSNQPQHF.

This clone appeared a few times. This rearrangement joins TRBV7-9 to TRBJ2-7, with unresolved D. The CDR3 spans 14 residues. V was clipped by 3 bases and J by 4 bases, with 13 bases between them. CDR1 is SEHNR and CDR2 is FQNEAQ in the germline V gene (reference sequence). Written as DNA, the CDR3 is TGTGCCAGCAGCTTCGCGGTACCGCCGTACGAGCAGTACTTC. Translated: CASSFAVPPYEQYF.

A remark on this clone: One end of the junction is discordant with germline, which a read error may explain. This rearrangement joins TRBV7-9 to TRBJ2-5; D is undetermined. The V gene's germline CDR1 is SEHNR and CDR2 FQNEAQ (reference sequence). The CDR3 consists of 14 residues. This CDR3 is CASSLAESQGTQYF. CDR3 coding DNA: TGTGCCAGCAGCTTAGCGGAGTCCCAAGGGACCCAGTACTTC.

The chain links TRBV7-8 to TRBJ1-1; D uncertain. This CDR3 has 21 residues. Germline CDR1 and CDR2: SGHVS and FQNEAQ. Trimming cost V 5 bases and J 1 base, with 32 bases left between them. For the CDR3, the DNA is TGTGCCAGCAGCCCGAGTATCAGCGGGCCCCCTAATGACCCTCAGAACACTGAAGCTTTCTTT. Translated, it gives CASSPSISGPPNDPQNTEAFF.

The chain joins TRBV30 to TRBJ1-5; D is uncertain. The germline V gene has CDR1 GTSNPN and CDR2 SVGIG (reference sequence). CDR3 length: 13 residues. V was trimmed by 0 bases and J by 8 bases, leaving 11 bases between them. The CDR3 DNA sequence: TGTGCCTGGAGTGTACGGACTGCGGAGCCCCAGCATTTT. As protein: CAWSVRTAEPQHF.

V gene TRBV29-1 combines with J gene TRBJ2-7; TRBD1 matches at 7 bases. After removal of 0 bases from V and 7 bases from J, the junction contained 6 bases not matched to a gene. The CDR3 is made up of 13 amino acids. Germline CDR1 is SQVTM and CDR2 is ANQGSEA. CDR3 coding DNA: TGCAGCGTTGAAGAGGACAGGACGGAGGAGCAGTACTTC. Encoded protein: CSVEEDRTEEQYF.

The chain couples TRBV6-5 to TRBJ2-7; tentative D call: TRBD1 (6 bases). This CDR3 region has 15 residues. Germline assignment: CDR1 MNHEY and CDR2 SVGAGI. Trimming cost V 4 bases and J 2 bases, with 15 bases left between them. This CDR3 reads CASSSRGQQTYEQYF. CDR3 nucleotide sequence: TGTGCCAGCAGTTCTCGCGGACAGCAAACCTACGAGCAGTACTTC.

This clone came up once. The V call is TRBV11-2, the J call TRBJ1-1, with a weak D call TRBD1 (5 bases). V lost 5 bases, J lost 1 base, and 17 bases lay in between. This CDR3 has 16 amino acids. Per the germline V gene, CDR1 is SGHAT and CDR2 is FQNNGV. CDR3 region: CASSPGVLGGNTEAFF. CDR3 bases: TGTGCCAGCAGCCCCGGGGTCCTGGGGGGGAACACTGAAGCTTTCTTT.

The chain couples TRBV7-2 to TRBJ1-1; 8 bases match TRBD1. Germline V gene data show CDR1 as SGHTA and CDR2 as FQGNSA. This CDR3 is built from 14 residues. Trimming at V came to 3 bases and at J to 1 base, leaving 1 base not matched to a gene. This chain's CDR3 is CASSFQGANTEAFF. The CDR3, as DNA: TGTGCCAGCAGCTTTCAGGGGGCGAACACTGAAGCTTTCTTT.

This chain connects TRBV7-9 to TRBJ1-1; 9 bases match TRBD1. The junction had 3 bases not matched to a gene; V was cut back by 4 bases and J by 0 bases. CDR1 SEHNR and CDR2 FQNEAQ come from the germline V gene (reference sequence). The CDR3 consists of 15 residues. The CDR3 loop is CASSSGTGLNTEAFF. The CDR3 DNA follows: TGTGCCAGCAGCTCAGGGACAGGGCTGAACACTGAAGCTTTCTTT.

This chain connects TRBV6-4 to TRBJ2-1, with 10 bases identical to TRBD2. This CDR3 is 16 amino acids long. Germline V CDR1 and CDR2: MRHNA, SNTAGT. V lost 6 bases, J lost 4 bases, and 9 bases stayed unmatched. CDR3 in amino acids: CASRPTPSGGYNEQFF. As DNA, the CDR3 is TGTGCCAGCAGACCCACCCCTAGCGGGGGATACAATGAGCAGTTCTTC.

The rearrangement uses TRBV9 and TRBJ1-5; 7 positions agree with TRBD1. Germline V gene sequence: CDR1 SGDLS, CDR2 YYNGEE. Trimming cost V 0 bases and J 5 bases; bases outside gene matches: 17. The CDR3 length is 19 residues. The CDR3 sequence is CASSVGPRVDREEDQPQHF. In DNA form, the CDR3 reads TGTGCCAGCAGCGTAGGTCCACGCGTCGACAGGGAGGAAGATCAGCCCCAGCATTTT.

The genes are TRBV2 and TRBJ1-5; D unclear. Trimming took 4 bases from V and 0 from J, leaving 16 bases between them. This CDR3 spans 17 amino acids. Per the germline V gene, CDR1 is SNHLY and CDR2 is FYNNEI. The CDR3 protein is CASSAFQVPNSNQPQHF. The CDR3 DNA is TGTGCCAGCAGTGCTTTCCAGGTCCCAAATAGCAATCAGCCCCAGCATTTT.

This chain links TRBV25-1 with TRBJ1-5, with no clear D. Trimming removed 4 bases at V and 5 bases at J, with 6 bases between. CDR3 length: 12 residues. The germline gives CDR1 MGHDK, CDR2 SYGVNS. The CDR3: CASSATDQPQHF. The CDR3 DNA sequence: TGTGCCAGCAGTGCTACAGATCAGCCCCAGCATTTT.

V usage is TRBV7-9 and J usage is TRBJ2-7, with a possible D match to TRBD1 (5 bases). The V end was cut by 3 bases, the J end by 5 bases, with 11 bases between. The CDR3 length is 13 residues. Germline V CDR1 and CDR2: SEHNR, FQNEAQ (reference sequence). CDR3 nucleotide sequence: TGTGCCAGCAGCTTCGGCAGGGCGGACGAGCAGTACTTC. Protein product: CASSFGRADEQYF.

The V and J genes are TRBV9 and TRBJ2-7; maybe TRBD1 (5 bases). CDR1 and CDR2 from the germline V gene are SGDLS and YYNGEE. The V end lost 3 bases, the J end lost 0 bases, and 13 bases lay between the germline ends. The CDR3 runs to 15 residues. CDR3 sequence: CASSEQDSSSYEQYF. The CDR3, as DNA: TGTGCCAGCAGCGAACAGGATTCGAGCTCCTACGAGCAGTACTTC.

The genes are TRBV7-8 and TRBJ1-3; D is perhaps TRBD1 (6 bases). The V end was cut by 1 base, the J end by 0 bases, with 13 bases between. The CDR3 consists of 17 residues. Germline assignment: CDR1 SGHVS and CDR2 FQNEAQ. CDR3 loop: CASSLGGGVGSGNTIYF. The CDR3 DNA sequence: TGTGCCAGCAGCTTAGGAGGGGGGGTAGGCTCTGGAAACACCATATATTTT.

The gene calls are TRBV5-1 and TRBJ2-2; 8 bases fit TRBD1. Per the germline V gene, CDR1 is SGHRS and CDR2 is YFSETQ. Germline trimming cut 3 bases from V and 4 bases from J; bases unmatched to any gene: 5. CDR3 length: 15 residues. CDR3 sequence: CASSSLDRATGELFF. The CDR3 DNA is TGCGCCAGCAGCTCATTGGACAGGGCCACCGGGGAGCTGTTTTTT.

The J gene is TRBJ2-7, the V gene TRBV10-3; TRBD2 is a possible D gene (6 bases). There are 18 residues in the CDR3. Trimming cost V 4 bases and J 3 bases, with 25 bases left between them. Germline loops: CDR1 ENHRY, CDR2 SYGVKD. The CDR3 region is CAISARGRGRSSSYEQYF. The CDR3 DNA is TGTGCCATCAGTGCGCGGGGTCGGGGCAGATCATCGAGCTACGAGCAGTACTTC.